The clone carrying this TCR beta chain came up a few times. Its antigen is as yet unknown. This sample stems from a study of cytomegalovirus exposure and HLA in healthy donors. Broader study findings: TCR clusters originating in the first cohort tended to co-occur in the roughly 120 validation repertoires, according to a later analysis. There were some public TCRs occurring in many donors, but most TCR sequences were rare.

V shed 6 bases, J shed 4 bases, and the junction held 13 bases outside the gene matches. Germline V gene lookup returns CDR1 MNHNY and CDR2 SVGAGI (reference sequence). This CDR3 contains 16 residues. Clones were sequenced by immunoSEQ multiplex PCR, and TCRdb holds only the in-frame ones, with some missing. The data hold roughly 150,000 clones, with roughly 92% observed a single time. The clonotype originates from a young man in good health and CMV-seronegative. Material: PBMCs. The chain uses TRBV6-6 and TRBJ1-2; 8 bases are shared with TRBD1. In DNA form, the CDR3 reads TGTGCCAGCAGAGCCTCAGGGGGCCACGCTATCTATGGCTACACCTTC. It codes for CASRASGGHAIYGYTF.